Below are 19 T cell receptor beta chains sequenced from a single sample in a study of cytomegalovirus exposure and HLA in healthy donors. With 60 Vbeta and 13 Jbeta primers, the PCR was carried out. Repertoires were generated with immunoSEQ multiplex PCR, while TCRdb's copy carries only in-frame clones and drops some. The sample includes about 130,000 clones, approximately 82% of them seen just once. The specimen was PBMCs. The source of these receptors is a boy younger than 10 in good health and CMV-seronegative.

This clone has just a few counts. V is TRBV5-4 and J is TRBJ1-5; TRBD1 is a possible D gene (5 bases). Germline CDR1 is SGHNT and CDR2 is YYREEE (reference sequence). There are 13 residues in the CDR3. The germline V and J ends were trimmed by 0 bases and 6 bases, with 7 bases remaining between them. CDR3 region: CASSLEGVQPQHF. The CDR3 coding sequence is TGTGCCAGCAGCTTGGAAGGGGTTCAGCCCCAGCATTTT.

The gene calls are TRBV7-6 and TRBJ2-3, with a weak D call TRBD1 (6 bases). Germline V gene sequence: CDR1 SGHVS, CDR2 FNYEAQ. V lost 5 bases to trimming and J lost 1 base, with 16 bases between them. The CDR3 contains 16 residues. The CDR3 loop reads CASSQPTGGGTDTQYF. Written as DNA, the CDR3 is TGTGCCAGCAGCCAACCGACAGGCGGTGGCACAGATACGCAGTATTTT.

Comment on this clone: At one end the junction does not follow the germline gene, possibly because of a read error. The chain carries TRBV7-9 and TRBJ2-1; D is possibly TRBD2 (6 bases). The CDR3 has 12 residues. Looked up from germline, CDR1 is SEHNR and CDR2 is FQNEAQ (reference sequence). The DNA of the CDR3 is TGTTCCAGCAGCTTAGACGGGGGTGAGCAGTTCTTC. Residues: CSSSLDGGEQFF.

The J gene is TRBJ2-1, the V gene TRBV2; 7 bases map to TRBD2. The CDR3 extends over 15 amino acids. V dropped 8 bases and J dropped 2; count of bases not matched to a gene: 9. Germline-derived CDR1 and CDR2 are SNHLY and FYNNEI. The CDR3: CASVPSGDPYNEQFF. The CDR3 nucleotides read TGTGCCAGCGTGCCCAGCGGGGACCCCTACAATGAGCAGTTCTTC. The full variable domain, with the rest looked up from reference TRBV2 and TRBJ2-1, is EPEVTQTPSHQVTQMGQEVILRCVPISNHLYFYWYRQILGQKVEFLVSFYNNEISEKSEIFDDQFSVERPDGSNFTLKIRSTKLEDSAMYFCASVPSGDPYNEQFFGPGTRLTVL.

The J gene is TRBJ1-5, the V gene TRBV5-6; perhaps TRBD1 as D (5 bases). Deletions cut 8 bases from V and 7 bases from J, with 22 bases between. Germline values: CDR1 SGHDT, CDR2 YYEEEE. The CDR3 consists of 15 residues. CDR3: CASTSAGGGGQPQHF. CDR3 in DNA: TGTGCCAGTACCTCCGCCGGGGGTGGGGGACAGCCCCAGCATTTT.

This clone occurred once. The chain carries TRBV11-3 and TRBJ2-3, with TRBD1 matching 11 bases. CDR3 size: 17 residues. Germline values: CDR1 SGHNT, CDR2 YENEEA. Trimming removed 1 base from V and 3 bases from J; junction bases left unmatched: 6. As DNA, the CDR3 is TGTGCCAGCAGCTTAGGGGACAGGGGGTGGTATACAGATACGCAGTATTTT. It yields the protein CASSLGDRGWYTDTQYF.

This clone appeared a single time. In the same sample, other DNA sequences code for this CDR3. The chain carries TRBV5-4 and TRBJ2-1, with TRBD2 matching over 9 bases. J gave up 7 bases and V 0 bases, and 2 bases lay outside the gene matches. This CDR3 contains 14 residues. Germline-derived CDR1 and CDR2 are SGHNT and YYREEE (reference sequence). CDR3 sequence reads: CASSLGLAGNEQFF. CDR3 in DNA: TGTGCCAGCAGCTTGGGGCTAGCGGGGAATGAGCAGTTCTTC.

The rearrangement links TRBV19 to TRBJ2-6; D perhaps matches TRBD1 (6 bases). The V gene lost 3 bases and the J gene lost 0 bases, with 12 bases spanning the gap. This CDR3 region has 17 residues. Germline CDR1 and CDR2: LNHDA and SQIVND (reference sequence). DNA of the CDR3: TGTGCCAGTAGTATCCCGGACAGCCTCTCTGGGGCCAACGTCCTGACTTTC. Protein product: CASSIPDSLSGANVLTF.

The V and J genes are TRBV2 and TRBJ1-5, with 7 bases that match TRBD1. V was clipped by 9 bases and J by 3 bases; unmatched bases: 8. The CDR3 sequence is 14 residues long. Germline V gene data show CDR1 as SNHLY and CDR2 as FYNNEI. The CDR3 sequence: CARGDRVHNQPQHF. In DNA, the CDR3 is TGTGCCAGGGGTGACAGGGTACACAATCAGCCCCAGCATTTT.

The chain joins TRBV14 to TRBJ2-3; D ambiguous. Germline V gene data show CDR1 as SGHDN and CDR2 as FVKESK. V was trimmed by 4 bases and J by 5 bases, leaving 10 bases between them. There are 13 residues in the CDR3. CDR3 residues: CASSPHPGDTQYF. CDR3 nucleotides: TGTGCCAGCAGCCCCCACCCCGGAGATACGCAGTATTTT. Using reference TRBV14 and TRBJ2-3 for the parts outside the CDR3, the full variable domain is EAGVTQFPSHSVIEKGQTVTLRCDPISGHDNLYWYRRVMGKEIKFLLHFVKESKQDESGMPNNRFLAERTGGTYSTLKVQPAELEDSGVYFCASSPHPGDTQYFGPGTRLTVL.

This chain uses TRBV27 with TRBJ2-7; TRBD1 agrees at 7 bases. The CDR3 loop spans 15 amino acids. Trimming removed 5 bases from V and 1 base from J; junction bases left unmatched: 8. The germline V gene encodes CDR1 MNHEY and CDR2 SMNVEV (reference sequence). DNA of the CDR3: TGTGCCAGCAGTCCCGACAGGGAATCTTCCTACGAGCAGTACTTC. It encodes CASSPDRESSYEQYF.

This clone has just one count. The chain links TRBV11-2 to TRBJ2-7; 8 positions match TRBD1. The CDR3 runs 16 residues. J lost 3 bases, V lost 3 bases, and 10 bases had no gene match. The germline CDR1 and CDR2 sequences are SGHAT and FQNNGV. The DNA of the CDR3 is TGTGCCAGCAGCTTCGACAGGGGTCCTACCTTCTACGAGCAGTACGTC. Protein sequence: CASSFDRGPTFYEQYV.

On this clone itself: Mismatch with germline at one junction end may stem from a read error. This chain uses TRBV11-2 with TRBJ1-3; perhaps TRBD1 as D (6 bases). The CDR3 has 16 residues. Germline lookup yields CDR1 SGHAT and CDR2 FQNNGV. The DNA of the CDR3 is TGTGCCAGCAGCCTAGAGACAGGAATCTCTGGAAACACCATATATTTT. Its protein product is CASSLETGISGNTIYF.

CDR3 nucleotides: TGTGCCAGCAGTTACTCGACTTTAGGAGAGCCCCAGCATTTT. Its protein product is CASSYSTLGEPQHF. The rearrangement links TRBV6-5 to TRBJ1-5; no firm D call. V dropped 0 bases and J dropped 8 bases, with 11 bases sitting between them. The CDR3 runs to 14 residues. From germline, CDR1 is MNHEY and CDR2 SVGAGI.

The chain carries TRBV9 and TRBJ1-2; D is unresolved. Germline V gene lookup returns CDR1 SGDLS and CDR2 YYNGEE. CDR3 length: 15 residues. V was trimmed by 3 bases and J by 0 bases, leaving 12 bases between them. The CDR3 loop reads CASSAGPRANYGYTF. CDR3 sequence (DNA): TGTGCCAGCAGCGCGGGTCCGAGGGCTAACTATGGCTACACCTTC.

The chain links TRBV7-8 to TRBJ2-6, with 9 bases fitting TRBD1. V dropped 8 bases and J dropped 4; count of bases not matched to a gene: 3. The CDR3 spans 14 residues. CDR1 is SGHVS and CDR2 is FQNEAQ in the germline V gene. The CDR3 region has the DNA TGTGCCAGCCGGACAGGGGTCGGGGCCAACGTCCTGACTTTC. This encodes CASRTGVGANVLTF.

The chain recombines TRBV10-1 with TRBJ2-1; D perhaps matches TRBD1 (5 bases). CDR1 and CDR2 (germline): WNHNN, SYGVQD (reference sequence). The V gene lost 6 bases and the J gene lost 11 bases, with 5 bases spanning the gap. The CDR3 length is 9 residues. The chain's CDR3 is CASRDKQFF. In DNA, the CDR3 is TGCGCCAGCAGGGACAAGCAGTTCTTC.

This sequence joins TRBV7-9 and TRBJ2-1; TRBD1 aligns across 8 bases. The CDR3 spans 18 residues. The V and J ends lost 0 bases and 2 bases, in that order; junction bases with no gene match: 9. CDR1 and CDR2 (germline): SEHNR, FQNEAQ (reference sequence). CDR3 residues: CASSLAKFGQGTYNEQFF. The DNA of the CDR3 is TGTGCCAGCAGCTTAGCTAAATTCGGACAGGGCACCTACAATGAGCAGTTCTTC.

This sequence joins TRBV4-2 and TRBJ1-1, with a tentative D call TRBD1 (6 bases). This CDR3 is 14 amino acids long. V lost 8 bases and J 1 base, leaving 14 bases between the germline ends. Germline V CDR1 and CDR2: LGHNA, YNFKEQ. CDR3 sequence: CASPLKGENTEAFF. In nucleotides, the CDR3 is TGTGCCAGCCCCCTTAAGGGGGAGAACACTGAAGCTTTCTTT.